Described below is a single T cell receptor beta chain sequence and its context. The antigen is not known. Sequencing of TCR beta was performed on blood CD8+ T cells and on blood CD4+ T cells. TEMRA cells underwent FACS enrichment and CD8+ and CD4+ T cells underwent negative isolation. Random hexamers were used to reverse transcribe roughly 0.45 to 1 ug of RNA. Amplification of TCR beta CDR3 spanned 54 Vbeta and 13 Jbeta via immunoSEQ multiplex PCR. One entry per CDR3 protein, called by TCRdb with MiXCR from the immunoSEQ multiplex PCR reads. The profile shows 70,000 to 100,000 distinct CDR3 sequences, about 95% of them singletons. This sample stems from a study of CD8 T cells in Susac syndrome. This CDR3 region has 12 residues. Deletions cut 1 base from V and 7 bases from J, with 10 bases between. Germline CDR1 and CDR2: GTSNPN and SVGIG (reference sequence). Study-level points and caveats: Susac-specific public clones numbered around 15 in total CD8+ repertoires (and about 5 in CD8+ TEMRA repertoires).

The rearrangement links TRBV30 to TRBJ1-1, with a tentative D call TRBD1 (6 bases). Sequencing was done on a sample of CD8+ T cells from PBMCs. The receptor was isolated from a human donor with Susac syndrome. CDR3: CAWSASRGEAFF. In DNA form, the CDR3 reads TGTGCCTGGAGTGCCTCCAGGGGTGAAGCTTTCTTT.